Below, 8 T cell receptor beta chains from the same sample are listed, as sequenced in a study of Graves' ophthalmopathy and Graves' hyperthyroidism. Scientists amplified the TCR beta CDR3 regions from RNA transcripts. Scientists carried out first-round RT-PCR using HTBI primers and then a second-round multiplex PCR. MiXCR, run by TCRdb on the multiplex PCR reads, gives a single entry per CDR3 protein. The sample has about half a million distinct CDR3 sequences; around an eighth are singletons. Sequenced: blood. The origin of the receptors is a woman in her twenties or thirties with Graves' ophthalmopathy.

This clonotype was observed many times. Written as DNA, the CDR3 is TGTGCCAGCAGCCAAGATGGGACTAGCCCCGAGCAGTACTTC. The encoded protein is CASSQDGTSPEQYF. The chain couples TRBV3-1 to TRBJ2-7; 9 bases fit TRBD2. This CDR3 region has 14 residues. Germline CDR1 reads LGHDT; CDR2 reads YNNKEL (reference sequence). Trimming at V came to 0 bases and at J to 6 bases, leaving 3 bases not matched to a gene.

The sample holds many counts of this clonotype. The rearrangement links TRBV9 to TRBJ1-2, with D perhaps TRBD1 (6 bases). Trimming removed 5 bases at V and 2 bases at J, with 10 bases between. The V gene's germline CDR1 is SGDLS and CDR2 YYNGEE. This CDR3 spans 13 amino acids. CDR3 DNA sequence: TGTGCCAGCAGTGCAGACAGGAACTATGGCTACACCTTC. It translates to CASSADRNYGYTF. The complete variable domain, with remaining parts taken from reference TRBV9 and TRBJ1-2, reads DSGVTQTPKHLITATGQRVTLRCSPRSGDLSVYWYQQSLDQGLQFLIQYYNGEERAKGNILERFSAQQFPDLHSELNLSSLELGDSALYFCASSADRNYGYTFGSGTRLTVV.

This clonotype was detected ten times or more. This chain links TRBV6-1 with TRBJ1-1; possible D gene TRBD1, 5 bases. The V end lost 3 bases, the J end lost 6 bases, and 14 bases lay between the germline ends. The CDR3 has 14 amino acids. Per the germline V gene, CDR1 is MNHNS and CDR2 is SASEGT. The CDR3 is CASSDVGTAAEAFF. The CDR3 bases are TGTGCCAGCAGTGACGTGGGGACGGCAGCTGAAGCTTTCTTT.

This clonotype was seen many times. The V call is TRBV6-4, the J call TRBJ2-2; weak D call: TRBD2 (5 bases). The V end was cut by 3 bases, the J end by 3 bases, with 5 bases between. There are 13 residues in the CDR3. Germline V gives CDR1 MRHNA, CDR2 SNTAGT. For the CDR3, the DNA is TGTGCCAGCAGTGAGGACTACACCGGGGAGCTGTTTTTT. Amino acid sequence: CASSEDYTGELFF.

This clonotype was recorded at least ten times. The chain is built from TRBV27 and TRBJ2-5, with TRBD2 matching over 8 bases. The CDR3 runs to 15 residues. Germline V gene sequence: CDR1 MNHEY, CDR2 SMNVEV (reference sequence). V gave up 3 bases and J gave up 3 bases; unmatched junction bases: 6. CDR3 DNA: TGTGCCAGCAGTTTCGTTCCAGCGGGAGAAGAGACCCAGTACTTC. Protein product: CASSFVPAGEETQYF.

In this sample, this clonotype turned up many times. The CDR3 is CASRPSGTGAYEQYF. The CDR3 DNA reads as TGCGCCAGCAGGCCATCCGGGACAGGGGCCTACGAGCAGTACTTC. This chain links TRBV5-1 with TRBJ2-7, with 10 bases aligning to TRBD1. This CDR3 contains 15 residues. Germline-derived CDR1 and CDR2 are SGHRS and YFSETQ. V gave up 5 bases and J gave up 2 bases; unmatched junction bases: 7.

Here the CDR3 DNA reads TGTGCCAGCAGTGGACCAGCTCCAAGCTCCTACGAGCAGTACTTC. This codes for CASSGPAPSSYEQYF. V gene TRBV27 combines with J gene TRBJ2-7; D is unresolved. Trimming stripped 5 bases from V and 0 bases from J, with 14 bases between. CDR1 is MNHEY, CDR2 SMNVEV, per germline (reference sequence). The CDR3 length is 15 residues.

This clonotype was counted only a few times. The chain employs TRBV5-6 and TRBJ2-5; D is uncertain. The CDR3 spans 13 residues. Trimming removed 3 bases at V and 7 bases at J, with 13 bases between. CDR1 is SGHDT and CDR2 is YYEEEE in the germline V gene. CDR3 in DNA: TGTGCCAGCAGCTCATCAGGAATAGGGACCCAGTACTTC. Protein sequence: CASSSSGIGTQYF.